The T cell receptor beta chain under discussion was sequenced for a study of CXCR3-negative and CXCR3-positive naive CD8 T cells. The authors made the TRB cDNA libraries by 5' RACE using UMI labels. TCRdb re-analyzed the 5' RACE reads; it lists each CDR3 protein once, without DNA. The data include roughly 93,000 distinct CDR3 sequences; the top ten clones carry around 1%. Study outcomes and limitations: Similar TRBV-TRBJ usage was seen in naive cells (both CXCR3-negative and CXCR3-positive), but memory cells differed. TRB CDR3 hydrophobicity was greater in CXCR3-positive naive cells than in CXCR3-negative naive cells.

Remarks on this clonotype: Its specificity is unknown.

This CDR3 has 14 amino acids. CDR1 MNHEY and CDR2 SMNVEV come from the germline V gene (reference sequence). The chain combines TRBV27 with TRBJ2-2; checking the TCRdb D call of TRBD1 is not possible without DNA. Sequenced input: naive CXCR3+ CD8+ T cells from blood. This sample's subset: CD45RO-CCR7+CD27+CD95- naive CD8+ T cells expressing CXCR3 (TNR3+). The source of this sequence is a human donor in good health. Some clones in this sample may be carry-over from other donors' samples. The CDR3 protein is CASSFAGRSGELFF.